The present TCR beta chain was sequenced within a study of blood T cells in healthy people across ages. Study outcomes and limitations: Total diversity from one million sequenced T cells was likely underestimated.

On this clonotype itself: Its antigen is as yet unknown.

A second 7 to 11 cycle PCR used barcoded and J-beta primers. TCRdb reprocessed the 5' RACE reads with MiXCR, giving one entry per CDR3 protein. The profile shows roughly 680,000 distinct CDR3 sequences, 40% to 65% of them singletons. Donors were systemically healthy Caucasian individuals from Russia aged 6 to 90 years. Trimming cost V 8 bases and J 8 bases, with 25 bases left between them. The V gene's germline CDR1 is MNHEY and CDR2 SMNVEV (reference sequence). The CDR3 loop spans 16 amino acids. The sample taken for sequencing was blood. The chain carries TRBV27 and TRBJ1-5, with a possible D match to TRBD1 (5 bases). The TCR originated in an elderly woman in good health. CDR3 in amino acids: CASAQGTQVVGKPQHF. CDR3 in DNA: TGTGCCAGCGCTCAAGGGACCCAGGTGGTCGGCAAGCCCCAGCATTTT.